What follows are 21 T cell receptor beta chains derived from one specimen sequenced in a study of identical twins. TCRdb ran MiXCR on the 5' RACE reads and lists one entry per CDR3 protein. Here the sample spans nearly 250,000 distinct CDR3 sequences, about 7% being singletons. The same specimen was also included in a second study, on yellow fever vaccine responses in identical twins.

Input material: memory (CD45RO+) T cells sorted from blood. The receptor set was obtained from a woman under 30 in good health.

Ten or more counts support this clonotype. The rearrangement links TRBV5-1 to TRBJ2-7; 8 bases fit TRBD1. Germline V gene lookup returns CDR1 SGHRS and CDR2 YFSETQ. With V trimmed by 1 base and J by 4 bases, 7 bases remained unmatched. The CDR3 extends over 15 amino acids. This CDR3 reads CASSLYGTGNYEQYF. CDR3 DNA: TGCGCCAGCAGCTTGTATGGGACAGGTAATTACGAGCAGTACTTC.

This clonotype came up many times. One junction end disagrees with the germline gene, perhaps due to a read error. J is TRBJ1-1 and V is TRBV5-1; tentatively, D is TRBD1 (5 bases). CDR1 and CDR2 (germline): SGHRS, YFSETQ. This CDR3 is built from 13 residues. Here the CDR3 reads CASSWQGNTEAFF. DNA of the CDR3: TGTGCCAGCAGTTGGCAGGGGAACACTGAAGCTTTCTTT.

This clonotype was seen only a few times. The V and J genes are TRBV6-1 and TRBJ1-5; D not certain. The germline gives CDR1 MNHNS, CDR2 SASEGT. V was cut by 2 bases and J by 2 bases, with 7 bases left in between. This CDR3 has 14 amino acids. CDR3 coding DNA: TGTGCCAGCAGTGAACCGTGGGGCAATCAGCCCCAGCATTTT. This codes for CASSEPWGNQPQHF.

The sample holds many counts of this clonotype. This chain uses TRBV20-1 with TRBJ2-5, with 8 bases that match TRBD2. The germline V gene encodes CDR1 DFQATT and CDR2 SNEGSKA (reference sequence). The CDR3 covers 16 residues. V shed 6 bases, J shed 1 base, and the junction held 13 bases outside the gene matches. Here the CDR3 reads CSAGVIGRASQETQYF. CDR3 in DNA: TGCAGTGCCGGGGTAATCGGGAGGGCCTCCCAAGAGACCCAGTACTTC.

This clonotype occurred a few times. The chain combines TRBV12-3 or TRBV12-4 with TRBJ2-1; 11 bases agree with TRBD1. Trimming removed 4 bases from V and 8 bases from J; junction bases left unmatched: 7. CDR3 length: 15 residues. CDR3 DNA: TGTGCCAGCAGTTCGAGGACAGGGGGCAACGATGAGCAGTTCTTC. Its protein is CASSSRTGGNDEQFF.

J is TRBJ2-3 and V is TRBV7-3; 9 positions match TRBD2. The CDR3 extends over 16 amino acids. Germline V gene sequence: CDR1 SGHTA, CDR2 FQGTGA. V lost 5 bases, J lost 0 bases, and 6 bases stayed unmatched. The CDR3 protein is CASSPVAGASTDTQYF. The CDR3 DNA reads TGTGCCAGCAGCCCCGTAGCGGGAGCTAGCACAGATACGCAGTATTTT.

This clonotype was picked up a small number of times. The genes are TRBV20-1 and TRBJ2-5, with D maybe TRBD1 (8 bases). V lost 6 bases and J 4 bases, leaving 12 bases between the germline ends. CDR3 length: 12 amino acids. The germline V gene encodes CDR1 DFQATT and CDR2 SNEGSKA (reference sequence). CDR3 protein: CSAHRGGETQYF. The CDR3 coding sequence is TGCAGTGCCCACAGGGGGGGAGAGACCCAGTACTTC.

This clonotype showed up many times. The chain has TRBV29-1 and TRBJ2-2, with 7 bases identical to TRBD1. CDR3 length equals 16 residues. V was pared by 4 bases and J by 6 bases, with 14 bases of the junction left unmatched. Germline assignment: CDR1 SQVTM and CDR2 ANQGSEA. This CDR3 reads CSVGGGRQGFPGELFF. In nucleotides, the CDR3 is TGCAGCGTTGGTGGGGGAAGACAGGGTTTTCCCGGGGAGCTGTTTTTT.

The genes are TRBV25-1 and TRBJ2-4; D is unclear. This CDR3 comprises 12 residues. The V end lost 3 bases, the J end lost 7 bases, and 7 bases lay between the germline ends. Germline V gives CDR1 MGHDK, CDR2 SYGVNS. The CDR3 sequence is CASSDVVNIQYF. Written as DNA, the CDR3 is TGTGCCAGCAGTGATGTGGTGAACATTCAGTACTTC.

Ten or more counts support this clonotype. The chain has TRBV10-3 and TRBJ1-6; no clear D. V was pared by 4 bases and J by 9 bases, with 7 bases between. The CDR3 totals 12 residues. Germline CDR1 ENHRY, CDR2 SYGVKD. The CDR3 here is CAISAAGSPLHF. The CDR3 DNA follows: TGTGCCATCAGTGCAGCGGGTTCACCCCTCCACTTT.

The DNA for the CDR3 is TGCGCCAGCAGCTCCGGGGAGACTAACTATGGCTACACCTTC. Translating gives CASSSGETNYGYTF. This rearrangement joins TRBV5-1 to TRBJ1-2; no firm D call. This CDR3 contains 14 residues. Germline values: CDR1 SGHRS, CDR2 YFSETQ. V was clipped by 3 bases and J by 0 bases, with 9 bases between them.

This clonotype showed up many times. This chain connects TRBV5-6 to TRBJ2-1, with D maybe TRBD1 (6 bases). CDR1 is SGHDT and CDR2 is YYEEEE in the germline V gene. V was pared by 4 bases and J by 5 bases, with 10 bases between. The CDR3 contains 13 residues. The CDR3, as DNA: TGTGCCAGCAGCCTAAGGGGGAACAATGAGCAGTTCTTC. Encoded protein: CASSLRGNNEQFF.

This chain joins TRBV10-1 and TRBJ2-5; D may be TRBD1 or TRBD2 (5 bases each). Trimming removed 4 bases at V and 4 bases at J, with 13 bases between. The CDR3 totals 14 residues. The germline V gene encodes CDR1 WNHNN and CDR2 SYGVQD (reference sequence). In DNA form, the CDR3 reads TGCGCCAGCAGTGGGGACGCCCTGGGAGAGACCCAGTACTTC. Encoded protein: CASSGDALGETQYF.

CDR3 sequence reads: CSACPGGAGETQYF. CDR3 bases: TGCAGTGCTTGTCCAGGGGGCGCGGGGGAGACCCAGTACTTC. The chain employs TRBV20-1 and TRBJ2-5, with 8 nucleotides matching TRBD1. The junction had 10 bases not matched to a gene; V was cut back by 5 bases and J by 5 bases. This CDR3 is 14 amino acids long. CDR1 and CDR2 from the germline V gene are DFQATT and SNEGSKA (reference sequence).

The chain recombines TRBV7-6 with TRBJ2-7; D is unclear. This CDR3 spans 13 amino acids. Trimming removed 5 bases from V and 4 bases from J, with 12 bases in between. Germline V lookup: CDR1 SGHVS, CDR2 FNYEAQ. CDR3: CASSLNYGYEQYF. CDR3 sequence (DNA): TGTGCCAGCAGCCTTAATTACGGGTACGAGCAGTACTTC.

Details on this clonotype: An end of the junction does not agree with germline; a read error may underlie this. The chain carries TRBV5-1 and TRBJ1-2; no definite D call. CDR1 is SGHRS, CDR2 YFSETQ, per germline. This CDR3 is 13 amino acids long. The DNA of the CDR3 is TGCGCCAGCTGCTTGGATTGGCAGTCTGGCTACACCTTC. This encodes CASCLDWQSGYTF.

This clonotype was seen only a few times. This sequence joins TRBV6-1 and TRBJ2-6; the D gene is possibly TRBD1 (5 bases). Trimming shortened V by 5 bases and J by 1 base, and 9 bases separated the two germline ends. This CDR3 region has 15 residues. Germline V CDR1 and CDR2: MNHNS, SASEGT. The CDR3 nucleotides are TGTGCCAGCAGTACCGGACAATCTGGGGCCAACGTCCTGACTTTC. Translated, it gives CASSTGQSGANVLTF.

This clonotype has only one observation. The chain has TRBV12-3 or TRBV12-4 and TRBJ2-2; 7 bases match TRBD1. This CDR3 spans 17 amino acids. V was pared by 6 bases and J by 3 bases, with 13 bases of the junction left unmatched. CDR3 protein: CASRSRNRGRYTGELFF. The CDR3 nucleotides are TGTGCCAGCAGATCTAGAAATAGGGGGCGGTACACCGGGGAGCTGTTTTTT.

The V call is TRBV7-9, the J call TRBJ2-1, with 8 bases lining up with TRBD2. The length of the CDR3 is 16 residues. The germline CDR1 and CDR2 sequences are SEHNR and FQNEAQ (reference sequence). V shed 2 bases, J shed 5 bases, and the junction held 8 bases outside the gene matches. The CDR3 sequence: CASSLFRGGYDNEQFF. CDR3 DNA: TGTGCCAGCAGCTTATTCCGGGGGGGCTATGACAATGAGCAGTTCTTC.

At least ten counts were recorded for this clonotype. Here the CDR3 reads CASSKWTVLDTQYF. CDR3 coding DNA: TGTGCCAGCAGCAAATGGACAGTGTTGGATACGCAGTATTTT. This chain links TRBV21-1 with TRBJ2-3; the table's D call TRBD1 went unverified against the DNA. TRBV21-1 is a listed pseudogene. This CDR3 is 14 amino acids long.

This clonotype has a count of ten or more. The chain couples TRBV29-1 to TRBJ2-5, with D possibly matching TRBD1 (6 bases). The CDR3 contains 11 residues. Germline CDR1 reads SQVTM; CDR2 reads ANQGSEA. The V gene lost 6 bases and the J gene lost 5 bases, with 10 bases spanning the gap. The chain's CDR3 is CSVGQKETQYF. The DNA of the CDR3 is TGCAGCGTCGGACAGAAGGAGACCCAGTACTTC.